A selection of T cell receptor beta chains follows, all from one sample in a study of beta chain features in type 1 diabetes. Method: immunoSEQ multiplex PCR; TCRdb's copy keeps in-frame clones and lacks some. Altogether around 180,000 clones are present, under 9.5% being singletons, with the ten largest covering roughly 0.46%. The source material was central memory CD4+ T cells from blood. Every receptor here comes from a man between 18 and 29 years old with type 1 diabetes. The CDR3 runs from the conserved cysteine through the conserved F or W. The order of the fields is D gene, clone size, J gene, V gene, CDR3 DNA, CDR3 protein. A D gene is named only where the DNA matches it firmly. For some rows the clone size is stated as once, few or many, or as a class when expanded; others skip it.

d_gene: TRBD2; abundance: few; j_gene: TRBJ2-7; v_gene: TRBV19; CDR3nt: TGTGCCAGTAGTACGAGGGACTACCTGACCGAGCAGTACTTC; CDR3aa: CASSTRDYLTEQYF
d_gene: TRBD2; abundance: few; j_gene: TRBJ2-7; v_gene: TRBV5-5; CDR3nt: TGTGCCAGCAGCTTGTCCGGACTAGCGGGAGTTGAATACGAGCAGTACTTC; CDR3aa: CASSLSGLAGVEYEQYF
d_gene: NA; abundance: NA; j_gene: TRBJ2-6; v_gene: TRBV9; CDR3nt: TGTGCCAGCAGCGTAGGATCGGGTGCGAGGTCTGGGGCCAACGTCCTGACTTTC; CDR3aa: CASSVGSGARSGANVLTF
d_gene: NA; abundance: NA; j_gene: TRBJ1-4; v_gene: TRBV7-9; CDR3nt: TGTGCCAGCAGCTTTGGCCAGGGAGGTGAAAAACTGTTTTTT; CDR3aa: CASSFGQGGEKLFF
d_gene: TRBD1; abundance: few; j_gene: TRBJ2-5; v_gene: TRBV4-2; CDR3nt: TGTGCCAGCAGCCCACAGGGGGCGAGTGAGACCCAGTACTTC; CDR3aa: CASSPQGASETQYF
d_gene: NA; abundance: few; j_gene: TRBJ2-7; v_gene: TRBV7-9; CDR3nt: TGTGCCAGCAGCCGCCTGACTAGCTACGAGCAGTACTTC; CDR3aa: CASSRLTSYEQYF
d_gene: TRBD1; abundance: NA; j_gene: TRBJ1-5; v_gene: TRBV7-9; CDR3nt: TGTGCCAGCAGCCGGAGTTCAGGGGGAAATCAGCCCCAGCATTTT; CDR3aa: CASSRSSGGNQPQHF
d_gene: NA; abundance: few; j_gene: TRBJ2-2; v_gene: TRBV7-2; CDR3nt: TGTGCCAGCAGCTCCTACATCACCTCGCGGGCCGGGGAGCTGTTTTTT; CDR3aa: CASSSYITSRAGELFF
d_gene: NA; abundance: few; j_gene: TRBJ2-2; v_gene: TRBV6-5; CDR3nt: TGTGCCAGCAGTTACTCGAGTATACAGGGCACCGGGGAGCTGTTTTTT; CDR3aa: CASSYSSIQGTGELFF
d_gene: TRBD1; abundance: NA; j_gene: TRBJ1-2; v_gene: TRBV19; CDR3nt: TGTGCCAGTGCCGGACAGGGCGGAGGCTACACCTTC; CDR3aa: CASAGQGGGYTF
d_gene: TRBD2; abundance: few; j_gene: TRBJ2-1; v_gene: TRBV7-2; CDR3nt: TGTGCCAGCAGACTAGCGGGAGGCTCCTACAATGAGCAGTTCTTC; CDR3aa: CASRLAGGSYNEQFF
d_gene: TRBD1; abundance: few; j_gene: TRBJ1-3; v_gene: TRBV10-3; CDR3nt: TGTGCCATCAGTACAGGGGACGGAAACACCATATATTTT; CDR3aa: CAISTGDGNTIYF
d_gene: TRBD2; abundance: few; j_gene: TRBJ2-7; v_gene: TRBV7-2; CDR3nt: TGTGCCAGCAGCTTCCTGGGAGCCGGGGGGACCTACGAGCAGTACTTC; CDR3aa: CASSFLGAGGTYEQYF
d_gene: NA; abundance: NA; j_gene: TRBJ1-5; v_gene: TRBV6-1; CDR3nt: TGTGCCAGCAGTGAAGGGGAGGGCAGGCGTGATCAGCCCCAGCATTTT; CDR3aa: CASSEGEGRRDQPQHF
d_gene: TRBD1; abundance: few; j_gene: TRBJ1-1; v_gene: TRBV5-4; CDR3nt: TGTGCCAGCAGCCACAGGGGAGGTAGCACTGAAGCTTTCTTT; CDR3aa: CASSHRGGSTEAFF
d_gene: NA; abundance: few; j_gene: TRBJ1-4; v_gene: TRBV6-5; CDR3nt: TGTGCCAGCAGTTTATGGGTCGGCGGGGAAAAACTGTTTTTT; CDR3aa: CASSLWVGGEKLFF
d_gene: TRBD2; abundance: NA; j_gene: TRBJ2-2; v_gene: TRBV30; CDR3nt: TGTGCCTCCGGGACTAGCGGGAGCACCGGGGAGCTGTTTTTT; CDR3aa: CASGTSGSTGELFF
d_gene: TRBD2; abundance: NA; j_gene: TRBJ2-5; v_gene: TRBV9; CDR3nt: TGTGCCAGCAGTGACCAGGCTAGCGGGAGAGGGGCCCAGTACTTC; CDR3aa: CASSDQASGRGAQYF
d_gene: NA; abundance: NA; j_gene: TRBJ2-4; v_gene: TRBV18; CDR3nt: TGTGCCAGCTCACCACCCGGACTGACACTAGCCAAAAACATTCAGTACTTC; CDR3aa: CASSPPGLTLAKNIQYF
d_gene: NA; abundance: few; j_gene: TRBJ1-2; v_gene: TRBV7-2; CDR3nt: TGTGCCAGCAGCTTAGTCGAGGGAAACTATGGCTACACCTTC; CDR3aa: CASSLVEGNYGYTF
d_gene: NA; abundance: many; j_gene: TRBJ2-3; v_gene: TRBV14; CDR3nt: TGTGCCAGCAGCCGACAGTGGGCCAGTGTTGATACGCAGTATTTT; CDR3aa: CASSRQWASVDTQYF
d_gene: NA; abundance: NA; j_gene: TRBJ1-6; v_gene: TRBV7-2; CDR3nt: TGTGCCAGCAGCCCAGACCGGGTCTCAAATAATTCACCCCTCCACTTT; CDR3aa: CASSPDRVSNNSPLHF
d_gene: TRBD2; abundance: NA; j_gene: TRBJ2-1; v_gene: TRBV6-6; CDR3nt: TGTGCCAGCAGCACTAGCGGGATGATCCTTGAGCAGTTCTTC; CDR3aa: CASSTSGMILEQFF
d_gene: TRBD2; abundance: few; j_gene: TRBJ2-7; v_gene: TRBV5-1; CDR3nt: TGCGCCAGCAGCTTCAGCGGGAGTACCTACGAGCAGTACTTC; CDR3aa: CASSFSGSTYEQYF
d_gene: TRBD1; abundance: NA; j_gene: TRBJ1-1; v_gene: TRBV4-1; CDR3nt: TGCGCCAGCAGCCAAGATTGGGACAGCCCCACTGAAGCTTTCTTT; CDR3aa: CASSQDWDSPTEAFF
d_gene: NA; abundance: few; j_gene: TRBJ1-2; v_gene: TRBV7-9; CDR3nt: TGTGCCAGCAGTACGACAGACTATGGCTACACCTTC; CDR3aa: CASSTTDYGYTF
d_gene: NA; abundance: NA; j_gene: TRBJ1-6; v_gene: TRBV4-3; CDR3nt: TGCGCCAGCAGCCAAGTAGAGGGCGGTAATTCACCCCTCCACTTT; CDR3aa: CASSQVEGGNSPLHF
d_gene: NA; abundance: NA; j_gene: TRBJ2-5; v_gene: TRBV11-2; CDR3nt: TGTGCCAGCAGCTTAGATGTCCAACAAGAGACCCAGTACTTC; CDR3aa: CASSLDVQQETQYF
d_gene: TRBD1; abundance: NA; j_gene: TRBJ1-2; v_gene: TRBV19; CDR3nt: TGTGCCAGTAGTATGGGTCTCCAGACAGGGGCTAGAGGCTACACCTTC; CDR3aa: CASSMGLQTGARGYTF
d_gene: NA; abundance: once; j_gene: TRBJ1-1; v_gene: TRBV7-2; CDR3nt: TGTGCCAGCACACGGGGGGCATGGAACACTGAAGCTTTCTTT; CDR3aa: CASTRGAWNTEAFF
d_gene: TRBD2; abundance: NA; j_gene: TRBJ2-1; v_gene: TRBV6-5; CDR3nt: TGTGCCAGCAGTGTCCGGGGGGGCCTAGGCGAGCAGTTCTTC; CDR3aa: CASSVRGGLGEQFF
d_gene: TRBD2; abundance: NA; j_gene: TRBJ2-5; v_gene: TRBV5-4; CDR3nt: TGTGCCAGCAGCCCGACTAGCGGGAGGGAAGAGACCCAGTACTTC; CDR3aa: CASSPTSGREETQYF
d_gene: NA; abundance: many; j_gene: TRBJ1-1; v_gene: TRBV30; CDR3nt: TGTGCCTGGATACACCGGGGGGAAGAGTCTGAAGCTTTCTTT; CDR3aa: CAWIHRGEESEAFF
d_gene: NA; abundance: NA; j_gene: TRBJ1-1; v_gene: TRBV6-5; CDR3nt: TGTGCCAGCAGCAAAGGGCAGGGGAAGAACACTGAAGCTTTCTTT; CDR3aa: CASSKGQGKNTEAFF
d_gene: NA; abundance: NA; j_gene: TRBJ1-5; v_gene: TRBV28; CDR3nt: TGTGCCAGCAGTTTATATACAGACCCCAATCAGCCCCAGCATTTT; CDR3aa: CASSLYTDPNQPQHF
d_gene: NA; abundance: NA; j_gene: TRBJ1-1; v_gene: TRBV20-1; CDR3nt: TGCAGTGCTAGACCCCTCACTGAAGCTTTCTTT; CDR3aa: CSARPLTEAFF
d_gene: NA; abundance: few; j_gene: TRBJ2-4; v_gene: TRBV19; CDR3nt: TGTGCCAGTAGTAAAAGCGGACTAGCCAAAAACATTCAGTACTTC; CDR3aa: CASSKSGLAKNIQYF
d_gene: NA; abundance: NA; j_gene: TRBJ1-2; v_gene: TRBV27; CDR3nt: TGTGCCAGCAGTTTATTGGGCTTGGGGGCCTATGGCTACACCTTC; CDR3aa: CASSLLGLGAYGYTF
d_gene: TRBD1; abundance: few; j_gene: TRBJ1-1; v_gene: TRBV2; CDR3nt: TGTGCCAGCAGGGGGACAGGGGACACTGAAGCTTTCTTT; CDR3aa: CASRGTGDTEAFF